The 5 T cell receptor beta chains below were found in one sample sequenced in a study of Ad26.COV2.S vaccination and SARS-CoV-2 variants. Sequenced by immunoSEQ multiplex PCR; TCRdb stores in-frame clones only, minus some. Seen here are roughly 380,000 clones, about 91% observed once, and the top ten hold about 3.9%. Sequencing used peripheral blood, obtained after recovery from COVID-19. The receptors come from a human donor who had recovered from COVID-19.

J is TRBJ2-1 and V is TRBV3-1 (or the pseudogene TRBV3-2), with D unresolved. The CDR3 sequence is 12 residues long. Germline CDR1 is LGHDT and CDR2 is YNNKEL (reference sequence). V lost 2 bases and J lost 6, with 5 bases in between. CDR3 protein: CASSQSVNEQFF. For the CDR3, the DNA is TGTGCCAGCAGCCAATCGGTCAATGAGCAGTTCTTC.

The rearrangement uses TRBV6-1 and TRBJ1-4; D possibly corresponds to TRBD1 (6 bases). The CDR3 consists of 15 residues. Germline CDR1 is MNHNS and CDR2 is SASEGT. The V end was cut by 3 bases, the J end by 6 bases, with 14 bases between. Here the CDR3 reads CASSDAGGSDEKLFF. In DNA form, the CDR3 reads TGTGCCAGCAGTGATGCGGGGGGCTCGGATGAAAAACTGTTTTTT.

This CDR3 is CASSPTPTDRELFF. The CDR3, as DNA: TGTGCCAGCAGTCCAACCCCCACCGACCGGGAGCTGTTTTTT. V is TRBV7-3 and J is TRBJ2-2; unclear D gene. Germline loops: CDR1 SGHTA, CDR2 FQGTGA. The CDR3 loop spans 14 amino acids. Trimming left V 6 bases short and J 9 bases short, with 17 bases between.

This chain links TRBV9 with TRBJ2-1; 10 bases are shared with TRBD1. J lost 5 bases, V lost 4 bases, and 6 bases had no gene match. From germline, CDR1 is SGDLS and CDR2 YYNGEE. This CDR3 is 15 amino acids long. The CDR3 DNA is TGTGCCAGCAGCATATGGACAGGGGGTAACAATGAGCAGTTCTTC. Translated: CASSIWTGGNNEQFF.

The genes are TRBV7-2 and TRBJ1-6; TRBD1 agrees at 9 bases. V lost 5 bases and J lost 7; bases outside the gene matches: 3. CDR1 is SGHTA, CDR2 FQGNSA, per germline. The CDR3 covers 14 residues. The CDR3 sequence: CASSKDRGNSPLHF. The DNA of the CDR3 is TGTGCCAGCAGCAAGGACAGGGGAAATTCACCCCTCCACTTT. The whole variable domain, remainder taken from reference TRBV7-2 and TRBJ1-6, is GAGVSQSPSNKVTEKGKDVELRCDPISGHTALYWYRQSLGQGLEFLIYFQGNSAPDKSGLPSDRFSAERTGGSVSTLTIQRTQQEDSAVYLCASSKDRGNSPLHFGNGTRLTVT.